Sequencing of this TCR beta chain was carried out in a study of cytomegalovirus exposure and HLA in healthy donors. Study results and caveats: Researchers catalogued approximately 170 TCR beta chains as cytomegalovirus-associated. TCR beta V- and J-gene trimming was later associated with a missense DCLRE1C variant. Of the V segments, some could not be distinguished, including TRBV6-2 and TRBV6-3, and were excluded. A later analysis by the authors found several of the most significant clusters apparently linked to common viral pathogens.

Trimming removed 3 bases from V and 7 bases from J, with 12 bases in between. CDR3 length: 13 amino acids. Germline CDR1 is SGHDN and CDR2 is FVKESK. This clone was seen only a few times. Its cognate antigen is unknown. The PCR ran on 60 Vbeta and 13 Jbeta primers. The table came from immunoSEQ multiplex PCR; TCRdb's copy has only in-frame clones and leaves some out. The table shows 95,000 to 110,000 clones, with over 60% occurring only once. Sequenced input: PBMCs. The receptor was isolated from a young woman in good health and CMV-seropositive. The chain uses TRBV14 and TRBJ1-2, with no clear D. CDR3 nucleotide sequence: TGTGCCAGCAGCCAGGGAGAACGACTTGGCTACACCTTC. It is translated as CASSQGERLGYTF.